The 6 T cell receptor beta chains presented below share a single source sample, sequenced in a study of shared clonotypes between healthy human individuals. Sequenced by immunoSEQ multiplex PCR; TCRdb stores in-frame clones only, minus some. This table holds about 490,000 clones, almost 80% found once. Source material: PBMCs. These receptors were taken from a woman between 40 and 55 years old in good health. Some clones in this sample may be carry-over from other donors' samples.

V and J are TRBV9 and TRBJ2-3; D is possibly TRBD1 (6 bases). V was clipped by 1 base and J by 5 bases, with 11 bases between them. The length of the CDR3 is 14 residues. Germline V CDR1 and CDR2: SGDLS, YYNGEE. Here the CDR3 reads CASSVLGAQDTQYF. The CDR3 region has the DNA TGTGCCAGCAGCGTACTGGGGGCCCAAGATACGCAGTATTTT.

The chain couples TRBV5-6 to TRBJ1-2; TRBD1 matches 8 bases. Per germline, CDR1 SGHDT and CDR2 YYEEEE. V dropped 0 bases and J dropped 5; count of bases not matched to a gene: 12. The CDR3 contains 17 residues. CDR3 protein: CASSLEDGRGRGYGYTF. In nucleotides, the CDR3 is TGTGCCAGCAGCTTGGAGGACGGCAGGGGGCGTGGGTATGGCTACACCTTC.

The chain couples TRBV5-1 to TRBJ2-5; TRBD1 matches 7 bases. Germline V gene data show CDR1 as SGHRS and CDR2 as YFSETQ. The CDR3 covers 18 residues. V dropped 4 bases and J dropped 5; count of bases not matched to a gene: 20. The CDR3 loop reads CASSHPGQRTSVGETQYF. In DNA, the CDR3 is TGCGCCAGCAGCCACCCGGGACAGCGGACCTCTGTTGGGGAGACCCAGTACTTC. Variable domain in full (rest from reference TRBV5-1 and TRBJ2-5): KAGVTQTPRYLIKTRGQQVTLSCSPISGHRSVSWYQQTPGQGLQFLFEYFSETQRNKGNFPGRFSGRQFSNSRSEMNVSTLELGDSALYLCASSHPGQRTSVGETQYFGPGTRLLVL.

To note about this clone: The sample holds other DNA sequences that translate to the same CDR3. The V call is TRBV4-2, the J call TRBJ1-5; D is unresolved. CDR3 length: 13 residues. The germline V gene encodes CDR1 LGHNA and CDR2 YNFKEQ. V lost 0 bases and J 7 bases, leaving 7 bases between the germline ends. The CDR3 DNA reads TGTGCCAGCAGCCAAGATCTTCGGCAGCCCCAGCATTTT. This encodes CASSQDLRQPQHF.

To note about this clone: Other DNA sequences in the sample encode the same CDR3. The gene calls are TRBV4-2 and TRBJ1-5; D gene ambiguous. This CDR3 has 17 residues. Germline loops: CDR1 LGHNA, CDR2 YNFKEQ. Deletions cut 2 bases from V and 0 bases from J, with 14 bases between. CDR3 DNA: TGTGCCAGCAGCCAAAAGTGGACCGAATATAGCAATCAGCCCCAGCATTTT. This gives the protein CASSQKWTEYSNQPQHF.

V and J are TRBV4-2 and TRBJ1-5; D remains unclear. The V end was cut by 6 bases, the J end by 6 bases, with 12 bases between. The CDR3 has 13 residues. The germline CDR1 and CDR2 sequences are LGHNA and YNFKEQ. The CDR3 reads CASSPPGGQPQHF. As DNA, the CDR3 is TGTGCCAGCAGTCCCCCCGGAGGTCAGCCCCAGCATTTT.